This T cell receptor beta chain emerged from a study of T cell responses to AZD1222 COVID-19 vaccine. Study findings and constraints: In all cases, repertoires were sampled only after the peak T cell response. The study reported that nearly half of spike-specific TCRs target unmutated variant regions. An increase in Spike-specific TCR breadth and depth was observed after two AZD1222 doses.

Remarks on this clone: Its matching antigen is unknown.

Clones were read by immunoSEQ multiplex PCR, and TCRdb kept only the in-frame ones, dropping some. The repertoire holds some 91,000 clones, with 89% as singletons. The input for sequencing was peripheral blood, taken on day 0 of AZD1222 vaccination. The source of this sequence is an adult in good health.

CDR3 nucleotide sequence: TGCAGTGCTGGTGGGACGGGACAGGGAATCCCTGGGGCCAACGTCCTGACTTTC. Its protein product is CSAGGTGQGIPGANVLTF. The chain joins TRBV20-1 to TRBJ2-6; TRBD1 matches 9 bases. Per germline, CDR1 DFQATT and CDR2 SNEGSKA (reference sequence). The junction had 13 bases not matched to a gene; V was cut back by 5 bases and J by 2 bases. The CDR3 is 18 residues long.